Listed here are 3 T cell receptor beta chains from one sample, sequenced in a study of shared clonotypes between healthy human individuals. The naive CD8 subset, CD45RO-negative cells positively selected for CCR7, excluded terminally differentiated effector memory CD45RA+ cells. Sequencing used immunoSEQ multiplex PCR; TCRdb keeps in-frame clones, though not all of them. The sample contains about 2.2 million clones, just under 95% of which appear only once. The sample taken for sequencing was naive CD8+ T cells from PBMCs. All receptors come from a man younger than 35 in good health. Some clones in this sample may be carry-over from other donors' samples.

This chain uses TRBV6-6 with TRBJ1-5; D is ambiguous. The CDR3 length is 12 residues. Trimming shortened V by 5 bases and J by 6 bases, and 8 bases separated the two germline ends. Germline V gene data show CDR1 as MNHNY and CDR2 as SVGAGI (reference sequence). Written as DNA, the CDR3 is TGTGCCAGCAGTCCACTCCCTCAGCCCCAGCATTTT. This gives the protein CASSPLPQPQHF.

This sequence joins TRBV5-1 and TRBJ2-1; D may match TRBD1 or TRBD2 (5 bases each). Germline-derived CDR1 and CDR2 are SGHRS and YFSETQ. This CDR3 region has 13 residues. V was cut by 0 bases and J by 10 bases, with 11 bases left in between. The CDR3 DNA is TGCGCCAGCAGCTTGGCCTCAGGGAGCGAGCAGTTCTTC. The encoded protein is CASSLASGSEQFF.

The gene calls are TRBV19 and TRBJ1-5; D ambiguous. This CDR3 comprises 17 residues. Trimming stripped 7 bases from V and 4 bases from J, with 23 bases between. CDR1 and CDR2 (germline): LNHDA, SQIVND (reference sequence). CDR3 sequence: CASTPGRFHVENQPQHF. CDR3 coding DNA: TGTGCCAGTACCCCTGGTCGTTTCCATGTTGAGAATCAGCCCCAGCATTTT.